The next 14 T cell receptor beta chains were all read from a single sample in a study of blood T cell repertoires in COVID-19. Clones were read by immunoSEQ multiplex PCR, and TCRdb kept only the in-frame ones, dropping some. The table lists around 300,000 clones, roughly 85% of them singletons. The material sequenced was peripheral blood. The receptors derive from a human donor in a cohort sampled during active COVID-19.

This rearrangement joins TRBV21-1 to TRBJ2-5; TRBD2, the table's D call, lacks a check against the DNA. TRBV21-1 constitutes a pseudogene. This CDR3 spans 18 amino acids. The CDR3 DNA sequence: TGTGCCAGCAGCAAAGGCGCTGGACTAGCGGGATGCGGAAGAACCCAGTACTTC. Encoded protein: CASSKGAGLAGCGRTQYF.

On this clone: This sample includes further DNA sequences coding for the same CDR3. The chain recombines TRBV27 with TRBJ2-3, with a weak D call TRBD1 (6 bases). This CDR3 comprises 14 residues. V was cut by 7 bases and J by 9 bases, with 20 bases left in between. Germline V CDR1 and CDR2: MNHEY, SMNVEV (reference sequence). The CDR3 nucleotides are TGTGCCAGCACCTCAACCTTACTCACAGGGACGCAGTATTTT. It is translated as CASTSTLLTGTQYF.

The rearrangement links TRBV6-4 to TRBJ1-5; 8 bases map to TRBD1. With 4 bases clipped from V and 5 bases from J, the junction kept 16 bases outside the gene matches. From germline, CDR1 is MRHNA and CDR2 SNTAGT. CDR3 length: 18 amino acids. The CDR3 here is CASSGLGTGFGRDQPQHF. The CDR3, as DNA: TGTGCCAGCAGTGGACTCGGGACAGGTTTCGGTAGAGATCAGCCCCAGCATTTT.

The rearrangement joins TRBV5-6 to TRBJ1-1; 9 bases line up with TRBD1. Per the germline V gene, CDR1 is SGHDT and CDR2 is YYEEEE. Germline trimming cut 0 bases from V and 4 bases from J; bases unmatched to any gene: 10. The CDR3 covers 17 residues. The CDR3 sequence: CASSLGSIQGAPTEAFF. DNA for the CDR3: TGTGCCAGCAGCTTGGGCTCGATACAGGGGGCGCCCACTGAAGCTTTCTTT.

The rearrangement links TRBV28 to TRBJ2-7, with D tentatively TRBD1 (6 bases). This CDR3 comprises 16 residues. Trimming cost V 3 bases and J 4 bases, with 19 bases left between them. Germline V gives CDR1 MDHEN, CDR2 SYDVKM. The CDR3 DNA reads TGTGCCAGCAGTTTTCGGACAGCCGGGACCTATTACGAGCAGTACTTC. Translated: CASSFRTAGTYYEQYF.

This clone was counted a single time. V usage is TRBV5-4 and J usage is TRBJ2-6; no clear D. CDR3 size: 17 residues. Trimming stripped 2 bases from V and 0 bases from J, with 12 bases between. The V gene's germline CDR1 is SGHNT and CDR2 YYREEE (reference sequence). DNA of the CDR3: TGTGCCAGCAGCTTTTTACAGCCCAACTCTGGGGCCAACGTCCTGACTTTC. It codes for CASSFLQPNSGANVLTF.

This clone was found once. The V and J genes are TRBV7-9 and TRBJ1-2, with D unclear. Trimming left V 5 bases short and J 3 bases short, with 13 bases between. The CDR3 consists of 14 residues. Germline CDR1 reads SEHNR; CDR2 reads FQNEAQ (reference sequence). CDR3 nucleotide sequence: TGTGCCAGCAGCCCATTCCTCGGGGACTATGGCTACACCTTC. Its protein is CASSPFLGDYGYTF.

This chain connects TRBV27 to TRBJ2-1, with 13 bases lining up with TRBD2. Per germline, CDR1 MNHEY and CDR2 SMNVEV (reference sequence). The CDR3 consists of 18 residues. J was trimmed by 4 bases and V by 4 bases; bases with no gene match: 10. CDR3 sequence: CASSSTSGGVGLYNEQFF. The CDR3 DNA reads as TGTGCCAGCAGTTCCACTAGCGGGGGGGTTGGATTATACAATGAGCAGTTCTTC.

This rearrangement joins TRBV6-5 to TRBJ1-3; D not resolved. The germline V gene has CDR1 MNHEY and CDR2 SVGAGI. Trimming took 7 bases from V and 8 from J, leaving 18 bases between them. This CDR3 is built from 14 residues. DNA of the CDR3: TGTGCCAGCATTCGAGCGGCGCAGTCCCACACCATATATTTT. Translating gives CASIRAAQSHTIYF.

Here the CDR3 reads CATGLGQLSTGELFF. The CDR3 DNA reads as TGTGCCACCGGCCTTGGACAGTTAAGCACCGGGGAGCTGTTTTTT. The chain couples TRBV10-3 to TRBJ2-2, with a tentative D call TRBD1 (6 bases). The CDR3 runs 15 residues. Germline V gene sequence: CDR1 ENHRY, CDR2 SYGVKD. V was trimmed by 10 bases and J by 4 bases, leaving 19 bases between them.

Here the CDR3 DNA reads TGTGCCAGCAGTGGTTCGGGGGTGGAAAAACTGTTTTTT. Its protein is CASSGSGVEKLFF. This chain joins TRBV12-3 or TRBV12-4 and TRBJ1-4; the D gene is possibly TRBD1 (5 bases). The CDR3 length is 13 residues. Trimming shortened V by 5 bases and J by 8 bases, and 12 bases separated the two germline ends.

The chain joins TRBV7-9 to TRBJ2-7; 8 bases align to TRBD1. Germline CDR1 SEHNR, CDR2 FQNEAQ (reference sequence). The ends lost 5 bases at V and 6 bases at J; junction bases unmatched: 9. The CDR3 totals 14 residues. The chain's CDR3 is CASSHRETGAEQYF. CDR3 sequence (DNA): TGTGCCAGCAGCCACAGGGAGACAGGGGCCGAGCAGTACTTC.

The rearrangement links TRBV12-3 or TRBV12-4 to TRBJ2-5; 7 bases line up with TRBD1. CDR3 size: 12 residues. Trimming at V came to 8 bases and at J to 4 bases, leaving 4 bases not matched to a gene. The DNA for the CDR3 is TGTGCCAGCGGAAGGGGGCGAGAGACCCAGTACTTC. Protein sequence: CASGRGRETQYF.

This clone was seen more than once but under ten times. The chain links TRBV28 to TRBJ1-2; 7 positions match TRBD1. The CDR3 has 13 residues. CDR1 and CDR2 from the germline V gene are MDHEN and SYDVKM. Germline trimming cut 6 bases from V and 9 bases from J; bases unmatched to any gene: 10. The CDR3 region has the DNA TGTGCCAGCAGAGGGACAGCGGGCAGAAGCTACACCTTC. It translates to CASRGTAGRSYTF.